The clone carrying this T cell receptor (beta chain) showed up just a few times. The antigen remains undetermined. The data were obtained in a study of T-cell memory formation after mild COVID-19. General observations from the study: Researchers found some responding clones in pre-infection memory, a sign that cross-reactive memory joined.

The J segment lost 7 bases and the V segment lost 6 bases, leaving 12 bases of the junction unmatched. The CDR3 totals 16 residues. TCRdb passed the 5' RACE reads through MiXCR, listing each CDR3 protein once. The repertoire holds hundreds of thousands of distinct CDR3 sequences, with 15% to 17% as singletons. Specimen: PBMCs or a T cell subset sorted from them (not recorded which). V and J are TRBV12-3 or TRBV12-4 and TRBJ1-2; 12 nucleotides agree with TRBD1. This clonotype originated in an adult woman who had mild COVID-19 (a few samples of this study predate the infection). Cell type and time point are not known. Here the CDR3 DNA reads TGTGCCAGCAGCCCTGTGGGGACAGGGGGCGCGAGTGGCTACACCTTC. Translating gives CASSPVGTGGASGYTF.